Listed below are T cell receptor beta chains from one sample, sequenced in a study of blood T cell repertoires in COVID-19. The repertoire was sequenced with immunoSEQ multiplex PCR; TCRdb's copy has only in-frame clones and lacks some. Among about 180,000 clones, 75% to 90% were seen once, and the ten largest hold under 3%. Source material: PBMCs or T cells enriched from blood (not recorded which). Source of these receptors: a woman between 35 and 50 years old with acute COVID-19. The CDR3 runs from the conserved cysteine through the conserved F or W. The order of the fields is D gene, V gene, J gene, clone size, CDR3 protein, CDR3 DNA. A D gene is named only where the DNA matches it firmly. Clone size appears in some rows only: once, few, many, or a class for an expanded clone.

TRBD2	TRBV5-1	TRBJ2-1	-	CASSPGLGEQFF	TGCGCCAGCAGCCCGGGACTAGGTGAGCAGTTCTTC
TRBD2	TRBV5-1	TRBJ2-3	once	CASSLRPSGGTSTDTQYF	TGCGCCAGCAGCTTGAGGCCTAGCGGGGGTACTAGCACAGATACGCAGTATTTT
-	TRBV12-3/TRBV12-4	TRBJ1-5	once	CASSPYGNQPQHF	TGTGCCAGCAGTCCTTATGGCAATCAGCCCCAGCATTTT
-	TRBV9	TRBJ1-6	-	CASSVEQYNSPLHF	TGTGCCAGCAGCGTAGAACAGTATAATTCACCCCTCCACTTT
TRBD1	TRBV9	TRBJ2-3	-	CASSATGPATDTQYF	TGTGCCAGCAGCGCGACAGGGCCAGCCACAGATACGCAGTATTTT
-	TRBV10-3	TRBJ2-7	-	CAISAGEGSYEQYF	TGTGCCATCAGTGCGGGAGAGGGGTCCTACGAGCAGTACTTC
TRBD1	TRBV27	TRBJ2-7	-	CASSKGQRNEQYF	TGTGCCAGCAGTAAGGGACAGAGGAACGAGCAGTACTTC
-	TRBV19	TRBJ1-1	-	CASSFRWEGTEAFF	TGTGCCAGTTCTTTTAGGTGGGAGGGCACTGAAGCTTTCTTT
-	TRBV6-5	TRBJ2-1	-	CASLHHAGSYNEQFF	TGTGCCAGCTTACACCACGCGGGGTCTTACAATGAGCAGTTCTTC
TRBD2	TRBV18	TRBJ2-7	-	CASSPLAYGGRADYEQYF	TGTGCCAGCTCACCACTCGCCTATGGCGGGAGGGCCGACTACGAGCAGTACTTC
-	TRBV7-9	TRBJ2-5	-	CASSLGGRQETQYF	TGTGCCAGCAGCTTAGGGGGCAGGCAAGAGACCCAGTACTTC
-	TRBV5-6	TRBJ2-7	once	CASSLAGRRTYEQYF	TGTGCCAGCAGCTTGGCCGGCAGGAGGACCTACGAGCAGTACTTC
-	TRBV27	TRBJ1-1	-	CASRSGGGTEAFF	TGTGCCAGCCGTTCCGGCGGGGGAACTGAAGCTTTCTTT
TRBD2	TRBV30	TRBJ2-3	-	CAYTSGGWTDTQYF	TGTGCCTATACCTCGGGGGGTTGGACAGATACGCAGTATTTT
TRBD1	TRBV4-1	TRBJ2-7	-	CASSQPAGQGSPYEQYF	TGCGCCAGCAGCCAGCCTGCCGGACAGGGGTCCCCCTACGAGCAGTACTTC
TRBD2	TRBV9	TRBJ2-7	-	CASSVAPGGTYEQYF	TGTGCCAGCAGCGTAGCCCCGGGGGGGACCTACGAGCAGTACTTC
TRBD2	TRBV4-3	TRBJ2-1	-	CASSLGTTSVNEQFF	TGCGCCAGCAGCCTAGGAACAACTAGCGTCAATGAGCAGTTCTTC
TRBD1	TRBV2	TRBJ2-4	-	CASRDRQGGIQYF	TGTGCCAGCAGGGACCGACAGGGCGGGATTCAGTACTTC
TRBD1	TRBV24-1	TRBJ1-2	-	CATSDSGTGSYGYTF	TGTGCCACCAGTGATTCCGGGACAGGGTCCTATGGCTACACCTTC
-	TRBV3-1/TRBV3-2	TRBJ2-7	-	CASSQDFSLGEQYF	TGTGCCAGCAGCCAAGATTTCAGCCTAGGCGAGCAGTACTTC
TRBD1	TRBV5-1	TRBJ1-1	-	CASSLGPGGRDTEAFF	TGCGCCAGCAGCTTGGGGCCAGGGGGCCGGGACACTGAAGCTTTCTTT
-	TRBV3-1/TRBV3-2	TRBJ2-3	-	CASSSGTDTQYF	TGTGCCAGCAGCTCTGGCACAGATACGCAGTATTTT
-	TRBV12-3/TRBV12-4	TRBJ1-5	-	CASRGEGLQPQHF	TGTGCCAGCAGGGGGGAGGGTTTACAGCCCCAGCATTTT
-	TRBV18	TRBJ2-1	-	CASSPPLGSGGNEQFF	TGTGCCAGCTCACCACCCCTGGGAAGCGGTGGGAATGAGCAGTTCTTC
-	TRBV11-3	TRBJ2-3	-	CASSLGGLDTQYF	TGTGCCAGCAGCTTAGGCGGGTTAGATACGCAGTATTTT
TRBD2	TRBV9	TRBJ2-1	-	CASSVAGGPSNEQFF	TGTGCCAGCAGCGTAGCGGGAGGGCCTAGCAATGAGCAGTTCTTC
TRBD1	TRBV6-1	TRBJ2-5	-	CASSELEFGQDLQETQYF	TGTGCCAGCAGTGAATTGGAATTCGGACAGGACTTACAAGAGACCCAGTACTTC
TRBD2	TRBV5-1	TRBJ2-7	-	CASSLAISGTYEQYF	TGCGCCAGCAGCTTGGCCATTAGCGGGACCTACGAGCAGTACTTC